What follows is one T cell receptor (beta chain) and its context. No antigen is known for it. The data originate from a study of CD4+ T cells in melanoma. Overall study findings and caveats: CD8+ T cell, macrophage and B cell function reportedly correlated with neoantigen-specific CD4+ T cells.

TCRdb keeps only in-frame clones here, not all; method: immunoSEQ multiplex PCR. This table holds around 6,500 clones, approximately 66% found once. This CDR3 contains 15 residues. Germline values: CDR1 SGHKS, CDR2 YYEKEE (reference sequence). V lost 1 base, J lost 1 base, and 8 bases lay in between. The sample consisted of cells from a culture (not recorded whether cultured in vitro). V is TRBV5-5 and J is TRBJ2-2, with D unresolved. The origin of this receptor is a human donor with melanoma. The CDR3 protein is CASSLIVGNTGELFF. The CDR3 DNA reads TGTGCCAGCAGCTTGATCGTCGGGAACACCGGGGAGCTGTTTTTT.